The 15 T cell receptor beta chains below were found in one sample sequenced in a study of blood T cell repertoires in COVID-19 (dated by TCRdb to the early 2020s). Libraries were constructed by the immunoSEQ multiplex PCR assay. Drawn from immuneACCESS, this table holds only the in-frame rearrangements with V and J called that TCRdb kept. Clones are partly lost; checked studies trace under half to an unresolved V gene and leave the rest unexplained. The sample table shows 180,000 or so clones, and roughly 85% are seen once. The ten largest account for 4.4% of the sample. The specimen sequenced was PBMCs or T cells enriched from blood (not recorded which). These receptors came from a woman between 45 and 65 years old who had recovered from COVID-19.

The genes are TRBV30 and TRBJ1-3, with D possibly TRBD1 on 5 matching bases. The CDR3 has 16 residues. Trimming removed 2 bases from V and 2 bases from J, with 16 bases in between. CDR1 and CDR2 from the germline V gene are GTSNPN and SVGIG (reference sequence). The CDR3 loop reads CAWSLRKTVAGNTIYF. CDR3 nucleotides: TGTGCCTGGAGTCTCCGGAAGACAGTAGCTGGAAACACCATATATTTT.

The chain is built from TRBV5-1 and TRBJ2-5, with 7 positions matching TRBD2. V dropped 4 bases and J dropped 5; count of bases not matched to a gene: 14. This CDR3 is built from 16 residues. CDR1 and CDR2 (germline): SGHRS, YFSETQ. CDR3 sequence reads: CASSQNPSGQGETQYF. The CDR3 DNA sequence: TGCGCCAGCAGCCAGAATCCTAGCGGTCAAGGGGAGACCCAGTACTTC. Combining the CDR3 with reference TRBV5-1 and TRBJ2-5 gives the whole variable domain KAGVTQTPRYLIKTRGQQVTLSCSPISGHRSVSWYQQTPGQGLQFLFEYFSETQRNKGNFPGRFSGRQFSNSRSEMNVSTLELGDSALYLCASSQNPSGQGETQYFGPGTRLLVL.

This rearrangement joins TRBV7-2 to TRBJ2-4; D is ambiguous. The CDR3 runs 17 residues. Germline CDR1 and CDR2: SGHTA and FQGNSA. V gave up 3 bases and J gave up 1 base, with 16 bases separating them. The CDR3 spells CASSFDTAYFAKNIQYF. CDR3 coding DNA: TGTGCCAGCAGCTTCGATACCGCTTACTTTGCCAAAAACATTCAGTACTTC.

The chain couples TRBV27 to TRBJ2-6; a possible D gene is TRBD1 (6 bases). The ends were cut back, 2 bases at V and 2 bases at J, with 13 bases in the middle. The germline gives CDR1 MNHEY, CDR2 SMNVEV (reference sequence). There are 17 residues in the CDR3. CDR3 bases: TGTGCCAGCAGTTTAAACACAGGGTTCCCTGGGGCCAACGTCCTGACTTTC. As protein: CASSLNTGFPGANVLTF.

The V and J genes are TRBV5-6 and TRBJ1-5; TRBD1 aligns across 12 bases. V lost 4 bases, J lost 6 bases, and 11 bases stayed unmatched. This CDR3 has 17 residues. Germline loops: CDR1 SGHDT, CDR2 YYEEEE. The CDR3 reads CASSPNRDRGLIQPQHF. CDR3 bases: TGTGCCAGCAGCCCTAACCGGGACAGGGGGCTAATTCAGCCCCAGCATTTT.

This clone was detected once. The chain has TRBV25-1 and TRBJ1-2; 8 positions match TRBD1. This CDR3 contains 14 residues. Looked up from germline, CDR1 is MGHDK and CDR2 is SYGVNS. The ends lost 4 bases at V and 4 bases at J; junction bases unmatched: 5. This chain's CDR3 is CASSGRDRIYGYTF. CDR3 DNA: TGTGCCAGCAGTGGCCGGGACAGGATCTATGGCTACACCTTC.

The J gene is TRBJ1-1, the V gene TRBV9; D possibly corresponds to TRBD1 (5 bases). Germline lookup yields CDR1 SGDLS and CDR2 YYNGEE. V lost 0 bases, J lost 1 base, and 10 bases lay in between. This CDR3 has 15 amino acids. The CDR3: CASSVGSRENTEAFF. The DNA of the CDR3 is TGTGCCAGCAGCGTAGGTAGCAGGGAGAACACTGAAGCTTTCTTT. The full variable domain, in which reference TRBV9 and TRBJ1-1 provide the parts outside the CDR3, is DSGVTQTPKHLITATGQRVTLRCSPRSGDLSVYWYQQSLDQGLQFLIQYYNGEERAKGNILERFSAQQFPDLHSELNLSSLELGDSALYFCASSVGSRENTEAFFGQGTRLTVV.

The chain employs TRBV7-9 and TRBJ1-2, with TRBD1 identical over 7 bases. J was trimmed by 5 bases and V by 5 bases; bases with no gene match: 11. This CDR3 has 15 residues. Germline V lookup: CDR1 SEHNR, CDR2 FQNEAQ (reference sequence). CDR3 DNA sequence: TGTGCCAGCAGCCGACCCGAGGGACAGACTTATGGCTACACCTTC. Protein sequence: CASSRPEGQTYGYTF.

The chain recombines TRBV28 with TRBJ1-3; TRBD1 matches at 7 bases. V was pared by 4 bases and J by 0 bases, with 9 bases of the junction left unmatched. This CDR3 is built from 17 residues. CDR1 MDHEN and CDR2 SYDVKM come from the germline V gene. The CDR3 region has the DNA TGTGCCAGCAGTTCACGGCCGGGACAGCGCTCTGGAAACACCATATATTTT. Its protein is CASSSRPGQRSGNTIYF.

V gene TRBV6-1 combines with J gene TRBJ2-3, with unresolved D. CDR3 length: 16 residues. Trimming removed 1 base from V and 2 bases from J, with 13 bases in between. The V gene's germline CDR1 is MNHNS and CDR2 SASEGT. The CDR3 loop reads CASSEETTLSTDTQYF. As DNA, the CDR3 is TGTGCCAGCAGTGAAGAGACAACACTCTCCACAGATACGCAGTATTTT.

This clone has just a few counts. The J gene is TRBJ1-1, the V gene TRBV28; 9 bases are shared with TRBD1. V shed 4 bases and J 5 bases; nucleotides not matched to a gene: 8. The CDR3 covers 15 residues. From germline, CDR1 is MDHEN and CDR2 SYDVKM. CDR3 coding DNA: TGTGCCAGCAGTTCGGGACAGGGATTAGGGACTGAAGCTTTCTTT. Its protein is CASSSGQGLGTEAFF.

J is TRBJ2-3 and V is TRBV10-1, with no clear D. Per germline, CDR1 WNHNN and CDR2 SYGVQD (reference sequence). The CDR3 has 15 residues. The V and J ends lost 4 bases and 0 bases respectively, with 11 bases between them. DNA of the CDR3: TGCGCCAGCAGTGGCCGGAGTTCTAGCACAGATACGCAGTATTTT. Protein: CASSGRSSSTDTQYF.

The chain uses TRBV7-2 and TRBJ2-3; D remains ambiguous. This CDR3 spans 12 amino acids. Trimming left V 4 bases short and J 7 bases short, with 9 bases between. Germline values: CDR1 SGHTA, CDR2 FQGNSA. DNA of the CDR3: TGTGCCAGCAGCTCCCAAAAATATACGCAGTATTTT. This gives the protein CASSSQKYTQYF.

The chain combines TRBV9 with TRBJ2-1, with a possible D match to TRBD1 (6 bases). Germline CDR1 is SGDLS and CDR2 is YYNGEE. CDR3 length: 14 residues. V shed 3 bases and J shed 9 bases, with 16 bases lying between them. The CDR3 region has the DNA TGTGCCAGCAGCGAGGAGGAATGGGGGCCTGAGCAGTTCTTC. Translated, it gives CASSEEEWGPEQFF.

V gene TRBV5-6 combines with J gene TRBJ1-1; D might be TRBD1 (5 bases). V was trimmed by 4 bases and J by 10 bases, leaving 11 bases between them. The CDR3 covers 11 residues. Germline V gene sequence: CDR1 SGHDT, CDR2 YYEEEE. DNA of the CDR3: TGTGCCAGCAGCAGAACAGGTGTAGCTTTCTTT. This codes for CASSRTGVAFF.